These T cell receptor beta chains were read from a single sample in a study of T cell responses to AZD1222 COVID-19 vaccine. The data were produced by immunoSEQ multiplex PCR, yet TCRdb's version contains in-frame clones alone and is incomplete. The sample records fewer than 120,000 clones, 81% being singletons. The sample here was peripheral blood, taken on day 0 of AZD1222 vaccination. The source of these receptors is an adult in good health. The CDR3 runs from the conserved cysteine through the conserved F or W. Fields, in order: clone size, D gene, J gene, V gene, CDR3 DNA, CDR3 protein. The D gene is left open where the match is weak. Expanded clones are given a class, and other clones once, few, many or no size at all.

NA	TRBD1	TRBJ2-1	TRBV5-6	TGTGCCAGCAGCTTGGCCTCTGGACAGGGGCTACACAATGAGCAGTTCTTC	CASSLASGQGLHNEQFF
NA	TRBD1	TRBJ1-2	TRBV11-2	TGTGCCAGCAATACAGGGGGCTATGGCTACACCTTC	CASNTGGYGYTF
NA	NA	TRBJ1-2	TRBV3-1/TRBV3-2	TGTGCCAGCAGCCAAGTACGGCAGAAGAACTATGGCTACACCTTC	CASSQVRQKNYGYTF
once	NA	TRBJ1-5	TRBV6-2/TRBV6-3	TGTGCCAGCAGTTACTCCGGGCAGGGGAGGCGGCAGCCCCAGCATTTT	CASSYSGQGRRQPQHF
NA	TRBD1	TRBJ1-1	TRBV3-1/TRBV3-2	TGTGCCAGCAGCCAAGTGACAGGGGTAGGAGCTTTCTTT	CASSQVTGVGAFF
NA	NA	TRBJ2-3	TRBV4-1	TGCGCCAGCAGCCAAGTCCCAGGTCCAAGCACAGATACGCAGTATTTT	CASSQVPGPSTDTQYF
NA	NA	TRBJ1-1	TRBV28	TGTGCCAGCAGGGCTAACACTGAAGCTTTCTTT	CASRANTEAFF
NA	TRBD1	TRBJ1-4	TRBV5-4	TGTGCCAGCAGCGCCGACAGGGGCGTGAGTGAAAAACTGTTTTTT	CASSADRGVSEKLFF
NA	NA	TRBJ1-3	TRBV28	TGTGCCAGCAGTTTACTGGACTCTGGAAACACCATATATTTT	CASSLLDSGNTIYF
NA	TRBD1	TRBJ2-7	TRBV7-7	TGTGCCAGCAGCTCCGGGACAGGGGGTTTCCACGAGCAGTACTTC	CASSSGTGGFHEQYF
NA	TRBD1	TRBJ2-7	TRBV9	TGTGCCAGCAGCGACGGGACAGCCTACGAGCAGTACTTC	CASSDGTAYEQYF
NA	TRBD2	TRBJ2-5	TRBV3-1/TRBV3-2	TGTGCCAGCAGCCAAGATTCTGGCGGGGGAGAGACCCAGTACTTC	CASSQDSGGGETQYF
NA	NA	TRBJ1-1	TRBV6-2/TRBV6-3	TGTGCCAGCAGTTCTATGGTGAACACTGAAGCTTTCTTT	CASSSMVNTEAFF
NA	NA	TRBJ1-1	TRBV3-1/TRBV3-2	TGTGCCAGCAGCCGGGGGGCGAACACTGAAGCTTTCTTT	CASSRGANTEAFF
NA	NA	TRBJ2-3	TRBV7-3	TGTGCCAGCAGCGGGGCTGGGACCTTGCGGGGTACGCAGTATTTT	CASSGAGTLRGTQYF
few	TRBD1	TRBJ2-5	TRBV19	TGTGCCAGTAGTGGGACAGGGGGGCGTCGGGAGACCCAGTACTTC	CASSGTGGRRETQYF
NA	NA	TRBJ1-2	TRBV5-8	TGTGCCAGCAGCATTTCCTCGGGAGGCTACACCTTC	CASSISSGGYTF
NA	NA	TRBJ2-1	TRBV19	TGTGCCAGTAGTATAGTGCCAGCGGCCTCCTACAATGAGCAGTTCTTC	CASSIVPAASYNEQFF
NA	NA	TRBJ2-3	TRBV9	TGTGCCAGCAGCGGGTTACAGATCACAGATACGCAGTATTTT	CASSGLQITDTQYF
once	NA	TRBJ2-2	TRBV6-6	TGTGCCAGCAGTTACGAGGCAGGCGCCGGGGAGCTGTTTTTT	CASSYEAGAGELFF
NA	NA	TRBJ2-7	TRBV19	TGTGCCAGTAGTACAGGTACCTACGAGCAGTACTTC	CASSTGTYEQYF
few	TRBD1	TRBJ2-7	TRBV2	TGTGCCAGCAGTAACCGGGACAGGGATTGGTGGCAGTACTTC	CASSNRDRDWWQYF
NA	TRBD1	TRBJ2-7	TRBV11-3	TGTGCCAGCAGCCCGGGACAGCAACCCTACGAGCAGTACTTC	CASSPGQQPYEQYF
NA	NA	TRBJ1-4	TRBV28	TGTGCCACCTCGGGTGGAACTAATGAAAAACTGTTTTTT	CATSGGTNEKLFF
few	NA	TRBJ2-3	TRBV3-1/TRBV3-2	TGTGCCAGCAGCCAAGAGCAGGGAACAGATACGCAGTATTTT	CASSQEQGTDTQYF
NA	NA	TRBJ2-1	TRBV19	TGTGCCAGTAGTATTGGGGTAATGGATGAGCAGTTCTTC	CASSIGVMDEQFF
NA	NA	TRBJ1-1	TRBV19	TGTGCCAGTAGTATAGACAGAGACACTGAAGCTTTCTTT	CASSIDRDTEAFF
few	NA	TRBJ2-3	TRBV7-2	TGTGCCAGCAGCTTAGAATCGATAGTAGGGGGGCGGGTAGAGTATTTT	CASSLESIVGGRVEYF